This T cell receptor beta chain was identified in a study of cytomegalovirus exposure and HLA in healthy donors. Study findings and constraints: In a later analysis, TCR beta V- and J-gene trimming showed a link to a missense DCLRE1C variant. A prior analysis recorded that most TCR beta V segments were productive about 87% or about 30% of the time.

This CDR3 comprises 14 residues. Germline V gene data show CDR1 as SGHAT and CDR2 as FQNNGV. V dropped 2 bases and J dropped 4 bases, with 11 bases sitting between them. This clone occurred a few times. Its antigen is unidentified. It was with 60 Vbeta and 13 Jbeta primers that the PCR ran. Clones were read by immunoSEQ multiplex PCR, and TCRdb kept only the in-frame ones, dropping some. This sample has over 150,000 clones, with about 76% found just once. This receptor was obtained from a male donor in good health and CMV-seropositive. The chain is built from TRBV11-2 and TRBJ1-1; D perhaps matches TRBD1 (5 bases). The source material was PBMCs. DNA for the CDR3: TGTGCCAGCAGCTTATGGAGGGGTTCCACTGAAGCTTTCTTT. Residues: CASSLWRGSTEAFF.